This TCR beta chain was recorded in a study of T-cell memory formation after mild COVID-19. TCRdb reanalysed the 5' RACE reads using MiXCR and keeps one entry per CDR3 protein. The table shows 49,000 or so distinct CDR3 sequences, with approximately 8% occurring only once. V was pared by 10 bases and J by 0 bases, with 7 bases between. The CDR3 is 11 amino acids. The germline V gene has CDR1 MNHEY and CDR2 SVGAGI. The TCR sequence derives from a man aged 18 to 35 who had mild COVID-19 (a few samples of this study predate the infection). Cell type and time point are not known. Input material: PBMCs or a T cell subset sorted from them (not recorded which). The genes are TRBV6-5 and TRBJ2-7; D gene uncertain. The CDR3 DNA reads as TGTGCCACCCGGAGCTCCTACGAGCAGTACTTC. It specifies CATRSSYEQYF.